This record looks at one T cell receptor beta chain sequence and its context. The antigen is undetermined. The data originate from a study of CD8 T cells in Susac syndrome. The study, taken as a whole, reports: The authors found 15 to 20 Susac-specific public clones in total CD8+ repertoires and roughly 5 in CD8+ TEMRA repertoires. The study recognized that its TCR sequencing and HLA analysis covered a relatively small number of individuals.

Random hexamers were used to reverse transcribe roughly 0.45 to 1 ug of RNA. TCRdb re-derived calls from the immunoSEQ multiplex PCR reads in MiXCR, one entry per CDR3 protein. The table records around 69,000 distinct CDR3 sequences, approximately 94% of them present only once. Germline V gene lookup returns CDR1 LNHNV and CDR2 YYDKDF (reference sequence). V shed 0 bases, J shed 4 bases, and the junction held 6 bases outside the gene matches. The CDR3 length is 16 residues. The authors sequenced TCR beta from blood CD8+ and CD4+ T cells. This clonotype was sampled from a human donor with Susac syndrome. The material sequenced was CD8+ T cells from PBMCs. The rearrangement uses TRBV15 and TRBJ1-2; 9 bases line up with TRBD1. The CDR3 bases are TGTGCCACCAGCAGAGATAGGGGGACAGGGATCTATGGCTACACCTTC. Protein sequence: CATSRDRGTGIYGYTF.